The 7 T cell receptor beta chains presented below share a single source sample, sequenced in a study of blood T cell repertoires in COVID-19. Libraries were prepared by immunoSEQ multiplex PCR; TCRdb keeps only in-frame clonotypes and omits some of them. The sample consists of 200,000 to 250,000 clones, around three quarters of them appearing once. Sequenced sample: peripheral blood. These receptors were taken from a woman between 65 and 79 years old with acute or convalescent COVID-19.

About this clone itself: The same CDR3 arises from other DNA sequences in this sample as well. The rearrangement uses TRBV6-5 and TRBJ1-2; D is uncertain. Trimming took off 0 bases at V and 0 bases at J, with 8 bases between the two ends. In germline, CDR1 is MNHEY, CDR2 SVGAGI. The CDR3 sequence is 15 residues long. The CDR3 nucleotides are TGTGCCAGCAGTTACTCGGGCAGTTCTAACTATGGCTACACCTTC. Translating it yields CASSYSGSSNYGYTF.

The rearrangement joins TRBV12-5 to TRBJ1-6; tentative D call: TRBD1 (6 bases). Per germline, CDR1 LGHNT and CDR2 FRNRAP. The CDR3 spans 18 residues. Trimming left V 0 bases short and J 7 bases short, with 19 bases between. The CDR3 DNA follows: TGTGCTAGTGGTTTGGTACTTAGGCAGGGGCGATCAAATTCACCCCTCCACTTT. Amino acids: CASGLVLRQGRSNSPLHF. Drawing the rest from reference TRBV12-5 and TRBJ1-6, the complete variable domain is DARVTQTPRHKVTEMGQEVTMRCQPILGHNTVFWYRQTMMQGLELLAYFRNRAPLDDSGMPKDRFSAEMPDATLATLKIQPSEPRDSAVYFCASGLVLRQGRSNSPLHFGNGTRLTVT.

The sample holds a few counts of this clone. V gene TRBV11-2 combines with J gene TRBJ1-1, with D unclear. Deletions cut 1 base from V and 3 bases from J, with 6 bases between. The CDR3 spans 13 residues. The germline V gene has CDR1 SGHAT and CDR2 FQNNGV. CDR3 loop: CASSLVPDTEAFF. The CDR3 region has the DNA TGTGCCAGCAGCTTAGTACCGGACACTGAAGCTTTCTTT. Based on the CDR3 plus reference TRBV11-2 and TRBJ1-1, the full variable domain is EAGVAQSPRYKIIEKRQSVAFWCNPISGHATLYWYQQILGQGPKLLIQFQNNGVVDDSQLPKDRFSAERLKGVDSTLKIQPAKLEDSAVYLCASSLVPDTEAFFGQGTRLTVV.

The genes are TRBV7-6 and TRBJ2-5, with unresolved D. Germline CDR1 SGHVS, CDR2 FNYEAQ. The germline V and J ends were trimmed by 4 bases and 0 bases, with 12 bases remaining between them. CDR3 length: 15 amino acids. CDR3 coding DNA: TGTGCCAGCAGCTCCTCGATTGAGGACCAAGAGACCCAGTACTTC. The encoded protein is CASSSSIEDQETQYF.

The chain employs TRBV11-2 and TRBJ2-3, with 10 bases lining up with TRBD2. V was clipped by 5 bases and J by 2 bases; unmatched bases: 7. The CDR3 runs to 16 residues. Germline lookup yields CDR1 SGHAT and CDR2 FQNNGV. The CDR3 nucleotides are TGTGCCAGCAGCCTTCTAGCGGGGGCCCTCACAGATACGCAGTATTTT. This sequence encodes CASSLLAGALTDTQYF.

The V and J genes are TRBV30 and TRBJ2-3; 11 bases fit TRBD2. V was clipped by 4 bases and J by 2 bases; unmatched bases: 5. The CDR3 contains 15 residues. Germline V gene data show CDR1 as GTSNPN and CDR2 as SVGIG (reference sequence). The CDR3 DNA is TGTGCCTGGATTAAACTAGCGGGGGACACAGATACGCAGTATTTT. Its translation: CAWIKLAGDTDTQYF. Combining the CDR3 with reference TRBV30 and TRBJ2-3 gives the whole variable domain SQTIHQWPATLVQPVGSPLSLECTVEGTSNPNLYWYRQAAGRGLQLLFYSVGIGQISSEVPQNLSASRPQDRQFILSSKKLLLSDSGFYLCAWIKLAGDTDTQYFGPGTRLTVL.

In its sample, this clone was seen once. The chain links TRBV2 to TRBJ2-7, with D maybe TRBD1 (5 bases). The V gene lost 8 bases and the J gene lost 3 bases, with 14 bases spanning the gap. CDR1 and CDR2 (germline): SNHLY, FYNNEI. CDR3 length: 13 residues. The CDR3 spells CASFFQGSYEQYV. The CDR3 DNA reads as TGTGCCAGCTTTTTTCAGGGCAGCTACGAGCAGTACGTC.